These 9 T cell receptor beta chains came from one sample sequenced in a study of shared clonotypes between healthy human individuals. Generated by immunoSEQ multiplex PCR, the TCRdb table keeps only in-frame clones and is missing some. The repertoire holds some 1,400,000 clones, with about 96% as singletons. Sequencing was performed on naive CD4+ T cells sorted from blood. Subset here: CD45RA+ positively selected. All receptors derive from a man aged 30-40 years in good health.

The genes are TRBV9 and TRBJ2-7; no firm D call. This CDR3 comprises 16 residues. With 4 bases removed from V and 3 bases from J, the gap between germline ends came to 20 bases. Per germline, CDR1 SGDLS and CDR2 YYNGEE. Here the CDR3 reads CASSRHTSPEVYEQYF. The CDR3 coding sequence is TGTGCCAGCAGCCGCCACACATCACCCGAGGTCTACGAGCAGTACTTC.

V usage is TRBV28 and J usage is TRBJ2-3; 8 bases are shared with TRBD1. The CDR3 runs 12 residues. CDR1 and CDR2 (germline): MDHEN, SYDVKM. V was pared by 4 bases and J by 10 bases, with 4 bases of the junction left unmatched. The DNA of the CDR3 is TGTGCCAGCAGTTCGACAGGGGATCCGCAGTATTTT. Protein: CASSSTGDPQYF.

This chain uses TRBV19 with TRBJ2-7, with 7 bases lining up with TRBD1. This CDR3 comprises 16 residues. Trimming removed 5 bases from V and 0 bases from J; junction bases left unmatched: 10. CDR1 and CDR2 (germline): LNHDA, SQIVND (reference sequence). CDR3 sequence: CASSFSGGPNSYEQYF. The CDR3 DNA is TGTGCCAGTAGTTTCTCAGGGGGTCCCAACTCCTACGAGCAGTACTTC. Looking up the rest from reference TRBV19 and TRBJ2-7 gives the full variable domain: DGGITQSPKYLFRKEGQNVTLSCEQNLNHDAMYWYRQDPGQGLRLIYYSQIVNDFQKGDIAEGYSVSREKKESFPLTVTSAQKNPTAFYLCASSFSGGPNSYEQYFGPGTRLTVT.

CDR3 DNA: TGTGCCAGCAGCCCGGGACCCACAGATACGCAGTATTTT. Translating it yields CASSPGPTDTQYF. This chain connects TRBV14 to TRBJ2-3; D may be TRBD1 or TRBD2 (5 bases each). The germline CDR1 and CDR2 sequences are SGHDN and FVKESK. Trimming left V 4 bases short and J 2 bases short, with 7 bases between. This CDR3 contains 13 residues.

This clone appeared a few times. The chain has TRBV21-1 and TRBJ2-1; the table's D call, TRBD2, has no DNA check behind it. TRBV21-1 is a known pseudogene. The CDR3 covers 12 residues. As DNA, the CDR3 is TGCCAAAGCGGGAGCTCCTACAATGAGCAGTTCTTC. Its translation is CQSGSSYNEQFF.

V usage is TRBV28 and J usage is TRBJ1-5; a weak D match, TRBD1 (5 bases). In germline, CDR1 is MDHEN, CDR2 SYDVKM. V lost 3 bases and J lost 3, with 9 bases in between. The CDR3 spans 14 residues. The CDR3 DNA is TGTGCCAGCAGTTTCCGACAGAACAATCAGCCCCAGCATTTT. It yields the protein CASSFRQNNQPQHF.

The rearrangement uses TRBV2 and TRBJ2-5; no firm D call. The CDR3 loop spans 10 amino acids. V gave up 8 bases and J gave up 8 bases, with 9 bases separating them. CDR1 and CDR2 from the germline V gene are SNHLY and FYNNEI. CDR3 coding DNA: TGTGCCAGCGAGGAGACCACCCAGTACTTC. It codes for CASEETTQYF.

This sequence joins TRBV30 and TRBJ2-5, with 10 bases aligning to TRBD2. V shed 0 bases, J shed 4 bases, and the junction held 8 bases outside the gene matches. The germline V gene encodes CDR1 GTSNPN and CDR2 SVGIG (reference sequence). CDR3 size: 16 residues. The CDR3, as DNA: TGTGCCTGGAGTGTAAACCCTAGCGGGAGTACAGAGACCCAGTACTTC. Translation: CAWSVNPSGSTETQYF. Variable domain in full (rest from reference TRBV30 and TRBJ2-5): SQTIHQWPATLVQPVGSPLSLECTVEGTSNPNLYWYRQAAGRGLQLLFYSVGIGQISSEVPQNLSASRPQDRQFILSSKKLLLSDSGFYLCAWSVNPSGSTETQYFGPGTRLLVL.

The chain has TRBV7-6 and TRBJ1-2, with D perhaps TRBD1 (6 bases). The CDR3 consists of 14 residues. The V end lost 2 bases, the J end lost 7 bases, and 14 bases lay between the germline ends. Germline CDR1 SGHVS, CDR2 FNYEAQ. The CDR3, as DNA: TGTGCCAGCAGCTTACTGTCAGGAGGGGGTGGCTACACCTTC. It translates to CASSLLSGGGGYTF.